Shown below are 12 T cell receptor beta chains from a single sample sequenced in a study of T cells after yellow fever vaccination. One entry per CDR3 protein, called by TCRdb with MiXCR from the 5' RACE reads. The sample has about 260,000 distinct CDR3 sequences; about 5.2% are singletons. Sequencing used CD4+ T cells sorted from PBMCs, obtained on the day of the yellow fever booster vaccination. The receptors derive from a man aged 18-30 years who received the YFV17D yellow fever vaccine.

The chain recombines TRBV7-9 with TRBJ2-2, with D possibly being TRBD1 or TRBD2 (5 bases each). The ends were cut back, 2 bases at V and 4 bases at J, with 11 bases in the middle. The germline CDR1 and CDR2 sequences are SEHNR and FQNEAQ (reference sequence). The CDR3 consists of 15 residues. The CDR3 nucleotides are TGTGCCAGCAGCTTATTGGGGACCCGCACCGGGGAGCTGTTTTTT. This sequence encodes CASSLLGTRTGELFF.

This clonotype was seen more than once but under ten times. In DNA form, the CDR3 reads TGTGCCAGCAGCTTAGTGGCGGGGGGCGACACCGGGGAGCTGTTTTTT. Its protein is CASSLVAGGDTGELFF. The chain uses TRBV7-6 and TRBJ2-2, with 8 bases identical to TRBD2. The V gene's germline CDR1 is SGHVS and CDR2 FNYEAQ. The V gene end was trimmed by 1 base and the J gene end by 3 bases; junction bases not matched to a gene: 4. The CDR3 has 16 amino acids.

This clonotype was seen many times. V usage is TRBV20-1 and J usage is TRBJ1-2, with D maybe TRBD1 (6 bases). The CDR3 runs 13 residues. The germline gives CDR1 DFQATT, CDR2 SNEGSKA (reference sequence). Trimming left V 5 bases short and J 8 bases short, with 18 bases between. CDR3 DNA sequence: TGCAGTGCTGTACAGGGTGAATTGTTGGGCTACACCTTC. This codes for CSAVQGELLGYTF.

This clonotype has a count of ten or more. One end of the junction does not line up with germline, which may come from a read error. The chain uses TRBV7-2 and TRBJ2-2; D remains ambiguous. Germline CDR1 SGHTA, CDR2 FQGNSA. The CDR3 runs 15 residues. The CDR3 sequence: CASSLAPIPTRELFF. The CDR3 region has the DNA TGTGCCAGCAGCTTAGCGCCTATCCCCACCCGGGAGCTGTTTTTT.

This clonotype was observed a handful of times. The chain recombines TRBV4-2 with TRBJ2-3, with 9 bases that match TRBD1. Germline CDR1 LGHNA, CDR2 YNFKEQ. With 1 base clipped from V and 3 bases from J, the junction kept 2 bases outside the gene matches. This CDR3 contains 15 residues. This CDR3 is CASSQADRGTDTQYF. The CDR3 region has the DNA TGTGCCAGCAGCCAAGCCGACAGGGGGACAGATACGCAGTATTTT.

This clonotype was found a few times. The V and J genes are TRBV7-2 and TRBJ1-1; D gene ambiguous. V lost 5 bases, J lost 10 bases, and 17 bases lay in between. This CDR3 region has 13 residues. Germline CDR1 is SGHTA and CDR2 is FQGNSA. This CDR3 reads CASSPRNPLRAFF. The CDR3 nucleotides are TGTGCCAGCAGCCCACGCAACCCCCTTCGAGCTTTCTTT.

In its sample, this clonotype was seen a few times. The V and J genes are TRBV5-6 and TRBJ1-4; no firm D call. The CDR3 consists of 15 residues. V lost 0 bases to trimming and J lost 8 bases, with 14 bases between them. Germline-derived CDR1 and CDR2 are SGHDT and YYEEEE. The CDR3 loop reads CASSLVSGGGEKLFF. The CDR3 DNA is TGTGCCAGCAGCTTGGTGTCGGGAGGCGGAGAAAAACTGTTTTTT.

In its sample, this clonotype was seen many times. The J gene is TRBJ2-1, the V gene TRBV6-2 or TRBV6-3; 15 bases align to TRBD2. Germline lookup yields CDR1 MNHEY and CDR2 SVGEGT. The CDR3 has 18 residues. With 2 bases clipped from V and 2 bases from J, the junction kept 4 bases outside the gene matches. CDR3 region: CASSYPGLAGGPYNEQFF. In DNA form, the CDR3 reads TGTGCCAGCAGTTACCCCGGACTAGCGGGGGGGCCCTACAATGAGCAGTTCTTC.

There are many counts of this clonotype. The V call is TRBV6-5, the J call TRBJ2-1; the match to TRBD2 covers 9 bases. The CDR3 consists of 15 residues. Germline assignment: CDR1 MNHEY and CDR2 SVGAGI. The ends lost 5 bases at V and 9 bases at J; junction bases unmatched: 11. For the CDR3, the DNA is TGTGCCAGCAGTCCTCTAGCGGGGTATGCGGGTGAGCAGTTCTTC. This encodes CASSPLAGYAGEQFF.

The table lists this clonotype with many counts. Written as DNA, the CDR3 is TGCAGTGCTCGATGGGACAGGGGAGGCCAAGAGACCCAGTACTTC. It translates to CSARWDRGGQETQYF. The chain combines TRBV20-1 with TRBJ2-5, with 10 bases matching TRBD1. The CDR3 loop spans 15 amino acids. Germline CDR1 reads DFQATT; CDR2 reads SNEGSKA (reference sequence). The ends lost 5 bases at V and 1 base at J; junction bases unmatched: 7.

This clonotype was counted a few times. The chain employs TRBV2 and TRBJ1-2; D is possibly TRBD1 (5 bases). V lost 6 bases, J lost 5 bases, and 13 bases lay in between. The CDR3 loop spans 13 amino acids. Germline lookup yields CDR1 SNHLY and CDR2 FYNNEI. The DNA for the CDR3 is TGTGCCAGCAGGCTTGGGACGGATTATGGCTACACCTTC. Translating gives CASRLGTDYGYTF.

This clonotype came up many times. The V and J genes are TRBV29-1 and TRBJ2-2; 9 bases are shared with TRBD2. From germline, CDR1 is SQVTM and CDR2 ANQGSEA. There are 16 residues in the CDR3. With V trimmed by 4 bases and J by 3 bases, 9 bases remained unmatched. In DNA, the CDR3 is TGCAGCGTTGTGTGGCGGGGGGGCCCGGACACCGGGGAGCTGTTTTTT. This encodes CSVVWRGGPDTGELFF.